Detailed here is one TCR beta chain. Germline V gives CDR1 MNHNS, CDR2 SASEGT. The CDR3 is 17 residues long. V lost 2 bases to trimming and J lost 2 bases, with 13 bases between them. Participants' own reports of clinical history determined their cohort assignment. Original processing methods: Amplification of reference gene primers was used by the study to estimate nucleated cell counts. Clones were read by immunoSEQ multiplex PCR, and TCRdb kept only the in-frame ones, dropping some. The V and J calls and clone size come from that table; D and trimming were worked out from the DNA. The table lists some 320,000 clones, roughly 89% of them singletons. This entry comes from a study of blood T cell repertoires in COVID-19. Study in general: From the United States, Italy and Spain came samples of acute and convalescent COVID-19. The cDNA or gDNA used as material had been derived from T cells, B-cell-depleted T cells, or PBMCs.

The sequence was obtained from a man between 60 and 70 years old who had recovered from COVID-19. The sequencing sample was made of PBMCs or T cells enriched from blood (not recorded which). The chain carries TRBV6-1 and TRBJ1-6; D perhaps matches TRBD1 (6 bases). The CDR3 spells CASSETGSGTYNSPLHF. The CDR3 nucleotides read TGTGCCAGCAGTGAAACAGGGTCCGGCACCTATAATTCACCCCTCCACTTT.